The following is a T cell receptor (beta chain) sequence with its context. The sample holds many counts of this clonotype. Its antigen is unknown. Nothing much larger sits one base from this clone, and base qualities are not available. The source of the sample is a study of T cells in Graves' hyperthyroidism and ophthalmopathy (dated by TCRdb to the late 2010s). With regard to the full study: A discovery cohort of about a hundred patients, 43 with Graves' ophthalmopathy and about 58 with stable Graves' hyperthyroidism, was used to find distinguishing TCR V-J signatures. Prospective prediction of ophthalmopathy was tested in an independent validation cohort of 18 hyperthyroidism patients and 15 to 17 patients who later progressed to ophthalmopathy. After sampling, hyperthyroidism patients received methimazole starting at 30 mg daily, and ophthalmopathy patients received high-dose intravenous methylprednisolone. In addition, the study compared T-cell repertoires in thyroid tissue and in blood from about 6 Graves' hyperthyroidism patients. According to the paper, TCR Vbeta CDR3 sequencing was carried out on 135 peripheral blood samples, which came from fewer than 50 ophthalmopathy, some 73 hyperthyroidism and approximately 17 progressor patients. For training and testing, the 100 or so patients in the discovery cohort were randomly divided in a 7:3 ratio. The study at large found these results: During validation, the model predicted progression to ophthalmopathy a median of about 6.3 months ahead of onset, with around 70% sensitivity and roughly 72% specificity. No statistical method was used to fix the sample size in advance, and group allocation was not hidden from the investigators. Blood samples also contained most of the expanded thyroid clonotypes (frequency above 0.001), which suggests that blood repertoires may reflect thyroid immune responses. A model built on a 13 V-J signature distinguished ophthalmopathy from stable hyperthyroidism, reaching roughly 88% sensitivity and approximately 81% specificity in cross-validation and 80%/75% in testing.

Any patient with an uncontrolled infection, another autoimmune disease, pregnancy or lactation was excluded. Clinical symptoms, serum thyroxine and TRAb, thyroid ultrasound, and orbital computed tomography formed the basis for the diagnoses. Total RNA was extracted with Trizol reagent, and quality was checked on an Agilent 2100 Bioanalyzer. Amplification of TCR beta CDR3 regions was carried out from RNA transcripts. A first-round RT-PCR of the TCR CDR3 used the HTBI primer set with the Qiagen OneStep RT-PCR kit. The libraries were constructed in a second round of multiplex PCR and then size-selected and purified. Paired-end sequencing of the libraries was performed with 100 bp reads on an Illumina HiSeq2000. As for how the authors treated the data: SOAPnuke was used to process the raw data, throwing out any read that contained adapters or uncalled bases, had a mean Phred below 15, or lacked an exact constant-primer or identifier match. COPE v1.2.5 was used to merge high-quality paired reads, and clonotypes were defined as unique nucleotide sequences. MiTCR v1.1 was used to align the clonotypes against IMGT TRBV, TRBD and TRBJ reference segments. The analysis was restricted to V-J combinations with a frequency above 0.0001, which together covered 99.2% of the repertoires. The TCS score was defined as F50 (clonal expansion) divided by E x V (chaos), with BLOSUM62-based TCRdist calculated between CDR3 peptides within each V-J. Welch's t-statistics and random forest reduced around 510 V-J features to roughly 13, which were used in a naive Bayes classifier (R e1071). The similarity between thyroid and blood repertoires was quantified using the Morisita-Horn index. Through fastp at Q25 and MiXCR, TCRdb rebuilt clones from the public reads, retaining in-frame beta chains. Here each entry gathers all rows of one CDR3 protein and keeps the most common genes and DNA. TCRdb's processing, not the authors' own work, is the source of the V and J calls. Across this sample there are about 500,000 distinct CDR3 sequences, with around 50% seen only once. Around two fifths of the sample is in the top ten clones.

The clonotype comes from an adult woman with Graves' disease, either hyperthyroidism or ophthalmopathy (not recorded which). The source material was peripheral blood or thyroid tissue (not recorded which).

The CDR3 amino acid sequence is: CASTSGYPTSGRKETQYF. The DNA sequence reads TGTGCCAGCACCTCAGGGTACCCTACTAGCGGGAGGAAAGAGACCCAGTACTTC. This chain is built from TRBV2 and TRBJ2-5; TRBD2 fits 12 bases in the junction. Including cysteine and phenylalanine, the CDR3 has 18 amino acids. Only the CDR3 portion is preserved as DNA: 54 bases, with reading frame beginning at the first base. Unmatched junction bases come to 15, with V trimmed by 7 bases and J by 3 bases. CDR1 and CDR2 are read off the germline V gene as SNHLY and FYNNEI.